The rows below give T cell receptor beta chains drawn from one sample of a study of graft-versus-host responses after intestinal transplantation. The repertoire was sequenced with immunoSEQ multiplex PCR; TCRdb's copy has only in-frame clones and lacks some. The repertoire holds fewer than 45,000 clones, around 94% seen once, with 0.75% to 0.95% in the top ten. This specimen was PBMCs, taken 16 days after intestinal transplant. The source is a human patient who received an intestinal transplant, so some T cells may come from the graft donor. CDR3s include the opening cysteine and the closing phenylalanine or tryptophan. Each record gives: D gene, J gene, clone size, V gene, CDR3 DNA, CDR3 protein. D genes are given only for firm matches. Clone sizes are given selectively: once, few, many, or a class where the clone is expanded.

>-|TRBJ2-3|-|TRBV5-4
TGTGCCAGCAGCTTGGAGAACTTTAGCACAGATACGCAGTATTTT
CASSLENFSTDTQYF
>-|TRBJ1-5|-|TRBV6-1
TGTGCCAGCAGTTCCTACAATCAGCCCCAGCATTTT
CASSSYNQPQHF
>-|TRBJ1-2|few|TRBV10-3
TGTGCCATCAGCCCTGGACTTGCCATTTATGGCTACACCTTC
CAISPGLAIYGYTF
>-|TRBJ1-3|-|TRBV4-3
TGCGCCAGCAGCCCCGGACAGCTCTCTGGAAACACCATATATTTT
CASSPGQLSGNTIYF
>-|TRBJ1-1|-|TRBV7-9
TGTGCCAGCAGCTGGGCCGGAGGAACTGAAGCTTTCTTT
CASSWAGGTEAFF
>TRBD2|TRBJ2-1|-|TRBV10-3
TGTGCCATCAGCGGGGGGACCCAAGTAAATGAGCAGTTCTTC
CAISGGTQVNEQFF
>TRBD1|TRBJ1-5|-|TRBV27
TGTGCCAGCAGTTCCTCGGACAGGGAGAGCAATCAGCCCCAGCATTTT
CASSSSDRESNQPQHF
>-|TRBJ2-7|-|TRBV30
TGTGCCTGGAGTGTAAGTTTTCGGTACGAGCAGTACTTC
CAWSVSFRYEQYF
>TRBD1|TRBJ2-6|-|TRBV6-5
TGTGCCAGCAGTTACGAACAGGGGACTGGGGCCAACGTCCTGACTTTC
CASSYEQGTGANVLTF
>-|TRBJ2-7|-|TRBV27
TGTGCCAGCAGTTTTTCATTGGGCGACGAGCAGTACTTC
CASSFSLGDEQYF